This TCR beta chain appears in the sequencing data of a study of CD8 T cells in ankylosing spondylitis. Findings and limits, study-wide: Apparently characteristic of ankylosing spondylitis blood was a TCR beta motif (about eight highly homologous variants). Researchers reportedly found disease-linked clones significantly enriched in matched ankylosing spondylitis synovial fluid.

On this clonotype itself: What it recognizes is unknown.

In making TCR beta libraries, quantitative 5'-RACE with molecular barcodes was used. TCRdb reanalysed the 5' RACE reads using MiXCR and keeps one entry per CDR3 protein. Of about 480,000 distinct CDR3 sequences listed, 17% were seen once; the top ten hold 1%. The J segment lost 6 bases and the V segment lost 2 bases, leaving 14 bases of the junction unmatched. Per germline, CDR1 SGHAT and CDR2 FQNNGV. The CDR3 loop spans 17 amino acids. The TCR comes from a male donor with ankylosing spondylitis. This sequence joins TRBV11-2 and TRBJ2-7; 9 positions match TRBD1. The sequenced sample consisted of blood, either unsorted or a sorted T cell fraction (not recorded which). The CDR3 coding sequence is TGTGCCAGCAGCTTAAGGACCCCGGGACAGGGTGGTGGCGAGCAGTACTTC. It specifies CASSLRTPGQGGGEQYF.